The 4 T cell receptor beta chains listed next were all sequenced from one sample in a study of blood T cell repertoires in COVID-19. The table came from immunoSEQ multiplex PCR; TCRdb's copy has only in-frame clones and leaves some out. The sample has 200,000 to 250,000 clones; approximately 86% are singletons. The sequencing input was peripheral blood. These TCRs come from a woman aged 45-59 years with COVID-19, enrolled during active disease.

The chain couples TRBV19 to TRBJ1-1; 10 nucleotides agree with TRBD1. The CDR3 contains 15 residues. The germline V gene encodes CDR1 LNHDA and CDR2 SQIVND (reference sequence). The V and J ends lost 4 bases and 4 bases, in that order; junction bases with no gene match: 6. CDR3 sequence (DNA): TGTGCCAGTAGTAGGGGGACAGGGGTGATCACTGAAGCTTTCTTT. Its translation: CASSRGTGVITEAFF.

The chain links TRBV5-1 to TRBJ2-1; TRBD2 aligns across 12 bases. CDR1 and CDR2 (germline): SGHRS, YFSETQ. This CDR3 is built from 18 residues. V dropped 1 base and J dropped 7; count of bases not matched to a gene: 12. DNA of the CDR3: TGCGCCAGCAGCTTGACTAGCGGGGGGCCGTGGGTGGGGAATGAGCAGTTCTTC. It is translated as CASSLTSGGPWVGNEQFF.

The rearrangement joins TRBV7-9 to TRBJ2-7, with TRBD1 matching 9 bases. The trim removed 11 bases at V and 5 bases at J, leaving 16 bases unmatched. The CDR3 covers 15 residues. Germline CDR1 reads SEHNR; CDR2 reads FQNEAQ (reference sequence). CDR3 sequence: CAVEGGTGIFHEQYF. DNA of the CDR3: TGTGCCGTCGAAGGGGGGACAGGGATTTTCCACGAGCAGTACTTC.

This clone was counted once. The chain joins TRBV6-5 to TRBJ2-5; 9 nucleotides line up with TRBD1. This CDR3 region has 16 residues. V lost 0 bases and J lost 5; bases outside the gene matches: 7. Germline V gives CDR1 MNHEY, CDR2 SVGAGI. The CDR3 here is CASSYSLQGARETQYF. CDR3 DNA: TGTGCCAGCAGTTACTCATTACAGGGGGCTAGGGAGACCCAGTACTTC.